The sequence of this T cell receptor beta chain was determined in a study of cytomegalovirus exposure and HLA in healthy donors. Background on the study: Unique TCR beta sequences numbering over 100 million came from about 179 million T cells in an earlier analysis.

Germline lookup yields CDR1 SGDLS and CDR2 YYNGEE. Trimming removed 6 bases from V and 5 bases from J; junction bases left unmatched: 9. The CDR3 contains 15 residues. Use of 60 Vbeta and 13 Jbeta primers characterized the PCR. Repertoires were generated with immunoSEQ multiplex PCR, while TCRdb's copy carries only in-frame clones and drops some. There are 150,000 to 200,000 clones in the sample; over 75% occur only once, and about an eighth lies in the top ten. General observations from the study: Three chains linked to CMV were shown in vitro to be specific for CMV antigens. Apparent HLA restriction characterized most CMV-associated TCR beta chains in a later analysis. Many donors carried some public TCRs, although rarity characterized most TCR sequences.

As concerns this clone: Its antigen is as yet unknown.

The sequence was collected from a middle-aged man in good health and CMV-seropositive. V usage is TRBV9 and J usage is TRBJ1-5; 9 nucleotides agree with TRBD1. Material: PBMCs. CDR3 region: CASTPGGDRDQPQHF. The CDR3 nucleotides read TGTGCCAGCACCCCGGGGGGGGACAGGGATCAGCCCCAGCATTTT.